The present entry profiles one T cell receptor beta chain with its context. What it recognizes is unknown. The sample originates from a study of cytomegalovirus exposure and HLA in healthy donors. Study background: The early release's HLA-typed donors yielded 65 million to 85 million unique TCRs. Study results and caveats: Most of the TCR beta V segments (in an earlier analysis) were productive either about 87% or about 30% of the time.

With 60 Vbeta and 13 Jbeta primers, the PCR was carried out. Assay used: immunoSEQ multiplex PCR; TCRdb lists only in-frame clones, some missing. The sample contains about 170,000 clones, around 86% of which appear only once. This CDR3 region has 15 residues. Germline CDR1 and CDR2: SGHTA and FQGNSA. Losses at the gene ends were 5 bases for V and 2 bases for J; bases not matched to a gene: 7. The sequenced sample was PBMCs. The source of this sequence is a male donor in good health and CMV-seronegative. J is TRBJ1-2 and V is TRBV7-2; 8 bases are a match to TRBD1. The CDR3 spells CASSPRGLGNYGYTF. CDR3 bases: TGTGCCAGCAGCCCCAGGGGGCTAGGCAACTATGGCTACACCTTC.